This T cell receptor (beta chain) was documented in a study of blood T cell repertoires in COVID-19. Overall study: In each case, the material was cDNA or gDNA derived from T cells, B-cell-depleted T cells, or PBMCs.

Original methodology: Researchers report that nucleated cell counts were estimated from reference gene primer amplification. Libraries were prepared by immunoSEQ multiplex PCR; TCRdb keeps only in-frame clonotypes and omits some of them. V and J calls and clone size are given by that table; D and trimming were obtained from the DNA. The table shows 100,000 to 150,000 clones, with around 81% occurring only once. The V and J ends lost 0 bases and 3 bases respectively, with 18 bases between them. CDR3 length: 17 amino acids. Germline loops: CDR1 SGHNT, CDR2 YYREEE (reference sequence). The sample consisted of peripheral blood. The genes are TRBV5-4 and TRBJ1-1; D is uncertain. This TCR came from a woman in her sixties with active or convalescent COVID-19. CDR3 loop: CASSLGGFIRVDTEAFF. In DNA form, the CDR3 reads TGTGCCAGCAGCTTGGGAGGGTTCATTCGAGTAGACACTGAAGCTTTCTTT. The complete variable domain, with remaining parts taken from reference TRBV5-4 and TRBJ1-1, reads ETGVTQSPTHLIKTRGQQVTLRCSSQSGHNTVSWYQQALGQGPQFIFQYYREEENGRGNFPPRFSGLQFPNYSSELNVNALELDDSALYLCASSLGGFIRVDTEAFFGQGTRLTVV.